This T cell receptor beta chain came from a study of T cell clusters in autoimmune cytopenias. TRB was amplified from approximately 230 ng of peripheral blood genomic DNA per sample. This clonotype shows up as medium-sized by frequency. Its antigen remains unidentified. TRB was amplified by touch-down multiplex PCR, primer pools A and B combined. TCRdb processed the multiplex PCR reads again and assigns one entry to each CDR3 protein, with no DNA. In total, the table holds 450 to 650 distinct CDR3 sequences. Germline loops: CDR1 SGHTA, CDR2 FQGNSA. This CDR3 spans 15 amino acids. Points from the study as a whole: The T cell clusters were defined only in silico, without experimental functional validation. Active autoimmune hepatitis patients had approximately 3.2-fold fewer exclusive TRB clusters than healthy donors.

This same sample was also taken into another study, of T cell repertoires in aging, cancer and after chemotherapy. According to that study: Pre- and post-chemotherapy samples were paired from chronic lymphocytic leukemia patients treated with fludarabine- or bendamustine-based regimens. The full dataset contained several million TCR reads.

The sequencing input was peripheral blood. This receptor was identified in a human donor with chronic lymphocytic leukemia. V and J are TRBV7-2 and TRBJ1-1. The CDR3 reads CASSLGGRWSTEAFF.